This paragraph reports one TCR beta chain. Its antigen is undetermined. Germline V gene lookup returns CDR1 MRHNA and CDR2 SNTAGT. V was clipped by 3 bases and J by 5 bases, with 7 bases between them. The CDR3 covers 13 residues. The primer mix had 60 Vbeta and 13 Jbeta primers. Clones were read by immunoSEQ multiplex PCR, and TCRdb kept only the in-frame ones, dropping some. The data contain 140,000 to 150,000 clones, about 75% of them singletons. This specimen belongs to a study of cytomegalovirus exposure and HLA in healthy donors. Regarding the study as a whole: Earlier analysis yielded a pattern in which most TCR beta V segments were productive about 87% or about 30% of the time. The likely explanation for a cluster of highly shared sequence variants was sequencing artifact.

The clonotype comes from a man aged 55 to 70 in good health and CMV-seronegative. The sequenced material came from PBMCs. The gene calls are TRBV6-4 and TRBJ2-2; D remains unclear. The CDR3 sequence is CASSEYQTGELFF. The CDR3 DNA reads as TGTGCCAGCAGTGAATATCAGACCGGGGAGCTGTTTTTT.